This T cell receptor beta chain was recovered during a study of OX40 agonist ivuxolimab in advanced cancers. The overall study: The treatment was a fully human IgG2 OX40 agonist, ivuxolimab. Recorded diagnoses for dose-escalation patients were hepatocellular carcinoma, melanoma, renal cell or head and neck cancer. Study-wide points: Low levels of normalized T-cell clonal expansion also appeared in some nonresponders.

Produced via immunoSEQ multiplex PCR; TCRdb's table is partial and in-frame only. Altogether about 50,000 clones are present, around 90% being singletons, with the ten largest covering around 6.7%. Concerning this clone: Its antigen is currently unknown.

If patients had autoimmune disease history or systemic immunosuppression, they were excluded. This CDR3 contains 15 residues. The germline V and J ends were trimmed by 5 bases and 3 bases, with 16 bases remaining between them. Germline values: CDR1 SEHNR, CDR2 FQNEAQ (reference sequence). This clonotype was sampled from an adult with an advanced solid tumor such as melanoma, head and neck, liver or kidney cancer. This material consisted of CD4+ or CD8+ T cells sorted from blood, taken in a trial of the OX40 agonist ivuxolimab. The chain recombines TRBV7-9 with TRBJ2-5; D not certain. The CDR3 sequence: CASSPPEYTKETQYF. The CDR3 nucleotides read TGTGCCAGCAGCCCGCCGGAGTACACAAAAGAGACCCAGTACTTC. Based on the CDR3 plus reference TRBV7-9 and TRBJ2-5, the full variable domain is DTGVSQNPRHKITKRGQNVTFRCDPISEHNRLYWYRQTLGQGPEFLTYFQNEAQLEKSRLLSDRFSAERPKGSFSTLEIQRTEQGDSAMYLCASSPPEYTKETQYFGPGTRLLVL.